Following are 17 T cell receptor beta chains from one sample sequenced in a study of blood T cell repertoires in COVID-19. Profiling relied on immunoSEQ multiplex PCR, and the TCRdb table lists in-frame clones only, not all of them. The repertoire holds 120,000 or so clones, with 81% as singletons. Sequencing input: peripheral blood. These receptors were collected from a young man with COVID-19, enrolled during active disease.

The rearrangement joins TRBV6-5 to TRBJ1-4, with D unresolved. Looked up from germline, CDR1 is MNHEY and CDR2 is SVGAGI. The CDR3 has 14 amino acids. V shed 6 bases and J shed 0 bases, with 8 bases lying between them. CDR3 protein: CASSQFATNEKLFF. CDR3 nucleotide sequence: TGTGCCAGCAGCCAGTTTGCAACTAATGAAAAACTGTTTTTT.

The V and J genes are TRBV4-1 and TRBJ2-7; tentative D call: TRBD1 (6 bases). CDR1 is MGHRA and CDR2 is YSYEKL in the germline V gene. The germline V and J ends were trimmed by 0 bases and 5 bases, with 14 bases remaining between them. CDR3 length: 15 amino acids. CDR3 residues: CASSQEASGVHEQYF. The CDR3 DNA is TGCGCCAGCAGCCAAGAAGCTTCAGGGGTCCACGAGCAGTACTTC.

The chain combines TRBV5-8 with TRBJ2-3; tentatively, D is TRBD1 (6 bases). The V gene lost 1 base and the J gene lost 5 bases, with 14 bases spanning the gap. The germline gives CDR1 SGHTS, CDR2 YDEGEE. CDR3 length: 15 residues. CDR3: CASSLLLLGGDTQYF. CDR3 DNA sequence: TGTGCCAGCAGCTTGCTCTTATTAGGGGGAGATACGCAGTATTTT.

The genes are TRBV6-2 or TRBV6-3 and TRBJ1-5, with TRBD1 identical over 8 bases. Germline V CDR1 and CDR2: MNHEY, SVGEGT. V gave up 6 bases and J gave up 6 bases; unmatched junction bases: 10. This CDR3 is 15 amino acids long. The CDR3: CASSFDRGLGQPQHF. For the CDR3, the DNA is TGTGCCAGCAGCTTCGACAGGGGACTTGGTCAGCCCCAGCATTTT.

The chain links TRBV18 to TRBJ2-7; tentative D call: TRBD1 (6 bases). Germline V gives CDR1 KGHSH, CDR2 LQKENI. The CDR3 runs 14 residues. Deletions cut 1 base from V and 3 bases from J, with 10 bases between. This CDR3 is CASSPLGRGYEQYF. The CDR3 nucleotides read TGTGCCAGCTCACCACTGGGCAGGGGCTACGAGCAGTACTTC.

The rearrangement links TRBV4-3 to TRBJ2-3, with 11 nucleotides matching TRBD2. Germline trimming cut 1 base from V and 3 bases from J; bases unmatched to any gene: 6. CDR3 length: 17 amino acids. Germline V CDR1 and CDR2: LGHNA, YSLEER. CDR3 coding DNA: TGCGCCAGCAGCCAAGGGATTAGCGGGGGGGAGACAGATACGCAGTATTTT. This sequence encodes CASSQGISGGETDTQYF.

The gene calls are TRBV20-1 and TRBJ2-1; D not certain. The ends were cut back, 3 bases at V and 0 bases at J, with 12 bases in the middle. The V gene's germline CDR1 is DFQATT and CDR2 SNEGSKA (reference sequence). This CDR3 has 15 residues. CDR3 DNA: TGCAGTGCTAGTGAGGAGCTTAGCTCCTACAATGAGCAGTTCTTC. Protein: CSASEELSSYNEQFF.

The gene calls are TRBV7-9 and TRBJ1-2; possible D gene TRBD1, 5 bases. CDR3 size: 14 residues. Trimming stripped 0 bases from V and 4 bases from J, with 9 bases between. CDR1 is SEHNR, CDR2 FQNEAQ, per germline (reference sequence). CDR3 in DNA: TGTGCCAGCAGCTTAGCGGGGCAGCTCTATGGCTACACCTTC. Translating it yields CASSLAGQLYGYTF.

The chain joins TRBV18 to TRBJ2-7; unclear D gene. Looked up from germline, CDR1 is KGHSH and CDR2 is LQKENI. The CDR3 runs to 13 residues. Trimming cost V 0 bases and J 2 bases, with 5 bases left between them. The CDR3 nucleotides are TGTGCCAGCTCACCACCGGCAGCCTACGAGCAGTACTTC. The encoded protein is CASSPPAAYEQYF.

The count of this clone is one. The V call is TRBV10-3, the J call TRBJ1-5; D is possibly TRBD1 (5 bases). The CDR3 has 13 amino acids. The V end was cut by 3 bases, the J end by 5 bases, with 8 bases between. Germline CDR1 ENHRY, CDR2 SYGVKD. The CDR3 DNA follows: TGTGCCATCAGTGACAGGGTGGATCAGCCCCAGCATTTT. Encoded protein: CAISDRVDQPQHF.

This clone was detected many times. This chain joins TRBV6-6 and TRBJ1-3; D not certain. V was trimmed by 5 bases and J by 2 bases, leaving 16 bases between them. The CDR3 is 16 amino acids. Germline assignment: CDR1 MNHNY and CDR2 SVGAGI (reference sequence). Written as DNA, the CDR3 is TGTGCCAGCAGTCCCACACCCGGGGAGGCTGGAAACACCATATATTTT. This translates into CASSPTPGEAGNTIYF.

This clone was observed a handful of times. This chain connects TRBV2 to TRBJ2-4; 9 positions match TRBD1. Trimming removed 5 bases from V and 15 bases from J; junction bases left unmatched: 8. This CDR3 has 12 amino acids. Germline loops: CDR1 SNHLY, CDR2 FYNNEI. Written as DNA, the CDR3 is TGTGCCAGCAGTATGACCCGGGACAGGGCGTACTTC. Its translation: CASSMTRDRAYF.

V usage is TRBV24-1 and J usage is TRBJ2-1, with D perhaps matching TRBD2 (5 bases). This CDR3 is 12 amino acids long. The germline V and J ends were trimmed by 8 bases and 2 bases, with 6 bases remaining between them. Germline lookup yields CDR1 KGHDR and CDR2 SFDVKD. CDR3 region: CATIGTYNEQFF. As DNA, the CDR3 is TGTGCCACCATCGGGACCTACAATGAGCAGTTCTTC.

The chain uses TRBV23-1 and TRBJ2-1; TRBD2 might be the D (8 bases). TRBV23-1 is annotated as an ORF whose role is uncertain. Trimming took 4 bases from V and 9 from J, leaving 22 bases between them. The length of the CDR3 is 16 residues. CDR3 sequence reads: CASSPTGGGLISEQFF. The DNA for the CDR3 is TGCGCCAGCAGTCCGACGGGAGGGGGCTTGATAAGTGAGCAGTTCTTC.

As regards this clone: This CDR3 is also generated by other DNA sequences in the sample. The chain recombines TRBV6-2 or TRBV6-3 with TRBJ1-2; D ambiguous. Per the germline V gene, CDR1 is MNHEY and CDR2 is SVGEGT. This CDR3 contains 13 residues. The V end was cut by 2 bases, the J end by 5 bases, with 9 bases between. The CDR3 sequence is CASSYGGLYGYTF. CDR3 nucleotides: TGTGCCAGCAGTTACGGAGGGCTTTATGGCTACACCTTC.

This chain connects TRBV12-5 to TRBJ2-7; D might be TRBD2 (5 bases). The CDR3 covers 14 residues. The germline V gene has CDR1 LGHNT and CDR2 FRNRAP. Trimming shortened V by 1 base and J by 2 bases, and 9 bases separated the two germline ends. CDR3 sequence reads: CASGLGEGTYEQYF. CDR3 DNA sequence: TGTGCTAGTGGTTTGGGAGAGGGAACCTACGAGCAGTACTTC.

The CDR3 DNA reads as TGCGCCAGCAGCCAAACATTAGGCTCCCTGAGGACTGAAGCTTTCTTT. It codes for CASSQTLGSLRTEAFF. This sequence joins TRBV4-3 and TRBJ1-1; D remains unclear. The V gene lost 2 bases and the J gene lost 5 bases, with 18 bases spanning the gap. This CDR3 is 16 amino acids long. Germline V gene sequence: CDR1 LGHNA, CDR2 YSLEER.